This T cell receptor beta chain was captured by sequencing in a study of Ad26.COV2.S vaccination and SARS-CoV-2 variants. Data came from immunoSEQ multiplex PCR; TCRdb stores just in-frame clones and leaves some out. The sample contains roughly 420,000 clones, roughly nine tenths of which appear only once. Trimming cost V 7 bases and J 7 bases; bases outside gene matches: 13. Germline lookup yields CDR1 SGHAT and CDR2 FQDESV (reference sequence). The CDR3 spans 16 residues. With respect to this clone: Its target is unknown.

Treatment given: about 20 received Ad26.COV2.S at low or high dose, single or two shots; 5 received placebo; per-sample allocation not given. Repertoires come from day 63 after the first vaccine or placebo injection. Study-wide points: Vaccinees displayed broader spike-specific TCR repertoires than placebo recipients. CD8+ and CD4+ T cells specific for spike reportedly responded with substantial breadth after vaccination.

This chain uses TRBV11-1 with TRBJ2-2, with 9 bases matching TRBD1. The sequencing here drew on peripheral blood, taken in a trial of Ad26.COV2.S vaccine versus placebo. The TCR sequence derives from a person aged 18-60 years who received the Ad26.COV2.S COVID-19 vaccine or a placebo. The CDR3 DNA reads TGTGCCAGCACCCTTAGAAACAGGGGGCGGGACGGGGAGCTGTTTTTT. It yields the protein CASTLRNRGRDGELFF.